This T cell receptor beta chain was found in a study of response to subunit inactivated influenza vaccine. General study results and limits: Authors suggested few new T cells are recruited by each seasonal influenza vaccination.

V gave up 3 bases and J gave up 3 bases; unmatched junction bases: 10. Germline V gene sequence: CDR1 DFQATT, CDR2 SNEGSKA (reference sequence). The CDR3 sequence is 16 residues long. TCRdb re-derived calls from the RT-PCR reads in MiXCR, one entry per CDR3 protein. This sample yields 530,000 or so distinct CDR3 sequences, of which around 13% are seen a single time; 11% belongs to the top ten. This clonotype was counted a few times. Antigen: not known. This clonotype was sampled from a man aged 50 to 59 who received an inactivated influenza vaccine. This specimen consisted of PBMCs from blood, obtained roughly 12 days after vaccination. V and J are TRBV20-1 and TRBJ2-7, with 11 nucleotides matching TRBD2. CDR3: CSASLAGGSLRYEQYF. The CDR3 region has the DNA TGCAGTGCTAGTCTAGCGGGAGGAAGCCTACGCTACGAGCAGTACTTC.